Each of the 7 T cell receptor beta chains below was sequenced from the same sample in a study of T-cell memory formation after mild COVID-19. MiXCR, run by TCRdb on the 5' RACE reads, gives a single entry per CDR3 protein. The repertoire holds 550,000 to 700,000 distinct CDR3 sequences, around a sixth seen once, with around 8.1% in the top ten. Sample: PBMCs or a T cell subset sorted from them (not recorded which). The source of these receptors is an adult woman who had mild COVID-19 (a few samples of this study predate the infection). Cell type and time point are not known.

The chain recombines TRBV29-1 with TRBJ1-2; D gene unclear. This CDR3 is 9 amino acids long. V lost 6 bases and J lost 5, with 4 bases in between. Germline V CDR1 and CDR2: SQVTM, ANQGSEA. In DNA form, the CDR3 reads TGCAGCGTCGCGTATGGCTACACCTTC. Translating it yields CSVAYGYTF.

In this sample, this clonotype turned up a few times. V is TRBV6-2 or TRBV6-3 and J is TRBJ2-2; D perhaps matches TRBD2 (6 bases). CDR3 size: 16 residues. The V gene lost 3 bases and the J gene lost 2 bases, with 13 bases spanning the gap. Germline V gene lookup returns CDR1 MNHEY and CDR2 SVGEGT. DNA for the CDR3: TGTGCCAGCAGTTATCTCCCGGGACTCAACACCGGGGAGCTGTTTTTT. Its translation is CASSYLPGLNTGELFF.

Only a few counts were recorded for this clonotype. The rearrangement joins TRBV27 to TRBJ1-5; possible D gene TRBD1, 5 bases. V lost 8 bases and J 6 bases, leaving 20 bases between the germline ends. The CDR3 is made up of 15 amino acids. Germline CDR1 and CDR2: MNHEY and SMNVEV (reference sequence). CDR3 residues: CASALSGRVGQPQHF. CDR3 DNA sequence: TGTGCCAGCGCCTTATCGGGCAGGGTCGGTCAGCCCCAGCATTTT.

This clonotype has only a few counts. The CDR3 here is CASSHTLTGELFF. Here the CDR3 DNA reads TGTGCCAGCAGTCATACACTTACGGGGGAGCTGTTTTTT. The chain joins TRBV27 to TRBJ2-2; unclear D gene. In germline, CDR1 is MNHEY, CDR2 SMNVEV (reference sequence). This CDR3 contains 13 residues. Trimming stripped 5 bases from V and 8 bases from J, with 12 bases between.

This clonotype was seen more than once but under ten times. V is TRBV30 and J is TRBJ2-1, with D perhaps assigned TRBD1 or TRBD2 (5 bases each). Germline CDR1 and CDR2: GTSNPN and SVGIG (reference sequence). The CDR3 has 14 residues. The V gene lost 0 bases and the J gene lost 7 bases, with 13 bases spanning the gap. CDR3 coding DNA: TGTGCCTGGAGTGTACTTCAGGGCGGGAATGAGCAGTTCTTC. It encodes CAWSVLQGGNEQFF.

This clonotype has at least ten counts. CDR3 sequence (DNA): TGTGCCAGCAGTTACTCGAGGAAGGACCCCACAGATACGCAGTATTTT. Amino acid sequence: CASSYSRKDPTDTQYF. J is TRBJ2-3 and V is TRBV6-2 or TRBV6-3; D ambiguous. CDR3 length: 16 amino acids. The germline V and J ends were trimmed by 0 bases and 2 bases, with 12 bases remaining between them. Germline V lookup: CDR1 MNHEY, CDR2 SVGEGT.

The rearrangement uses TRBV7-2 and TRBJ2-5; D ambiguous. Germline V CDR1 and CDR2: SGHTA, FQGNSA. The V gene lost 5 bases and the J gene lost 3 bases, with 13 bases spanning the gap. The CDR3 runs 14 residues. CDR3: CASSRSGQKETQYF. The CDR3 DNA sequence: TGTGCCAGCAGCCGTTCCGGGCAGAAAGAGACCCAGTACTTC.